This T cell receptor beta chain came from a study of regulatory T cells in long-lasting Graves disease. Study outcomes and limitations: Patients whose Graves' disease persisted exhibited lower TCR diversity than those newly diagnosed.

For TCR beta, libraries came from iRepertoire HTBI primers and Arm-PCR of CDR3 regions. TCRdb fed the multiplex PCR reads into MiXCR, producing one record per CDR3 protein. This table has hundreds of thousands of distinct CDR3 sequences, over 15% appearing once. J gave up 6 bases and V 5 bases, and 7 bases lay outside the gene matches. The CDR3 contains 13 residues. The germline V gene has CDR1 SGHTA and CDR2 FQGNSA. Time point of the sample: newly diagnosed GD, antithyroid drugs for less than 3 months. Scientists built the TCR library using RNA that was extracted from PBMCs. This clonotype was seen many times. As yet, its antigen is unknown. These sequences were also reported in another study, on T cells in Graves' hyperthyroidism and ophthalmopathy.

The rearrangement uses TRBV7-2 and TRBJ2-7, with 7 bases identical to TRBD1. Sample: peripheral blood mononuclear cells (PBMCs), taken at new diagnosis, from a patient treated with antithyroid drugs. This sequence originates from a man aged 35-49 years with Graves disease. The CDR3 bases are TGTGCCAGCAGCCCACCGACAGGGTCCGAGCAGTACTTC. It codes for CASSPPTGSEQYF.